This TCR beta chain was identified during a study of control samples from healthy donors and cancer patients. Here immunoSEQ multiplex PCR was the method, and the copy in TCRdb shows in-frame clones only, minus some. This table has about 160,000 clones, roughly 90% appearing once. V was clipped by 6 bases and J by 0 bases, with 8 bases between them. CDR3 length: 13 residues. Germline lookup yields CDR1 MNHEY and CDR2 SVGAGI. This TCR came from a man aged 30 to 45 in good health. The sample taken for sequencing was blood. The chain links TRBV6-5 to TRBJ1-1; D is uncertain. CDR3 sequence (DNA): TGTGCCAGCAGCCCGGTTATGAACACTGAAGCTTTCTTT. Protein product: CASSPVMNTEAFF.